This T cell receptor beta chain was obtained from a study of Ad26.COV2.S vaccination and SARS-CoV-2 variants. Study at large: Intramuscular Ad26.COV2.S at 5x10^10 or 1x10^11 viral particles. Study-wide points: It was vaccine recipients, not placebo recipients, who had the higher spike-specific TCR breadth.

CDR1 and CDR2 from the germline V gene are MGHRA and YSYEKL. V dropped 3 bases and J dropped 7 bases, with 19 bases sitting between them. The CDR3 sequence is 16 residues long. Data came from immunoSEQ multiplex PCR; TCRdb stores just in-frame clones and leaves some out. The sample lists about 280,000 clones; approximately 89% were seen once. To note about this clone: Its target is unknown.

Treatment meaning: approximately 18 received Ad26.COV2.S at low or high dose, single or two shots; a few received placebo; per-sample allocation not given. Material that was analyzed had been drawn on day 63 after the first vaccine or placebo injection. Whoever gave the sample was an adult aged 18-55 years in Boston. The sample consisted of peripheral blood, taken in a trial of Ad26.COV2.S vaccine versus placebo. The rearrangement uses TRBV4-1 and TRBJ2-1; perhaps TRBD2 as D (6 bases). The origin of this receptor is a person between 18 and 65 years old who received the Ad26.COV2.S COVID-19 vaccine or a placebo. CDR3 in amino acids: CASSQTGTFTPNEQFF. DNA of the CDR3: TGCGCCAGCAGCCAGACCGGGACTTTTACCCCTAATGAGCAGTTCTTC.